This TCR beta chain derives from a study of control samples from healthy donors and cancer patients. V gave up 5 bases and J gave up 1 base, with 8 bases separating them. Germline CDR1 SGHNT, CDR2 YENEEA. This CDR3 region has 14 residues. The method was immunoSEQ multiplex PCR; TCRdb's version includes in-frame clones alone and lacks a portion of them. The sample has under 200,000 clones; 80% to 95% are singletons. Sequencing was done on a sample of blood. The source of this sequence is a woman aged 30 to 39 in good health. The chain has TRBV11-3 and TRBJ2-2; D is undetermined. Here the CDR3 reads CASSPGQNTGELFF. As DNA, the CDR3 is TGTGCCAGCAGCCCCGGGCAGAACACCGGGGAGCTGTTTTTT.